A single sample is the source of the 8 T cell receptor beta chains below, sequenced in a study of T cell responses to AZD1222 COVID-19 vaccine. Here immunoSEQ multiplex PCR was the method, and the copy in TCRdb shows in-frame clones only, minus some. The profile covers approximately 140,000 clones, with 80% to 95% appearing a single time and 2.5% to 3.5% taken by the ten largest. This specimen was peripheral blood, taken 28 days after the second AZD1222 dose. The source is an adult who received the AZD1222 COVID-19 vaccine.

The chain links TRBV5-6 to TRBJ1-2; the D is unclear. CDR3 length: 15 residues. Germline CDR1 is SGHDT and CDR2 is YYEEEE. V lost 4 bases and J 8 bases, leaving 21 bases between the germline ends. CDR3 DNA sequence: TGTGCCAGCAGCGCCCTGTCGGTAGGGCTCCACGGCTACACCTTC. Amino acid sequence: CASSALSVGLHGYTF. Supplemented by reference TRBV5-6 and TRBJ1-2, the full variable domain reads DAGVTQSPTHLIKTRGQQVTLRCSPKSGHDTVSWYQQALGQGPQFIFQYYEEEERQRGNFPDRFSGHQFPNYSSELNVNALLLGDSALYLCASSALSVGLHGYTFGSGTRLTVV.

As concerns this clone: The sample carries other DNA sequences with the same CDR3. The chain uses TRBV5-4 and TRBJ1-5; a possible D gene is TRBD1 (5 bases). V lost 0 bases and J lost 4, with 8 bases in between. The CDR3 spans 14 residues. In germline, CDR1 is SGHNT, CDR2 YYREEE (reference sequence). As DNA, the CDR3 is TGTGCCAGCAGCTTGGCCGGGGGGAATCAGCCCCAGCATTTT. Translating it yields CASSLAGGNQPQHF.

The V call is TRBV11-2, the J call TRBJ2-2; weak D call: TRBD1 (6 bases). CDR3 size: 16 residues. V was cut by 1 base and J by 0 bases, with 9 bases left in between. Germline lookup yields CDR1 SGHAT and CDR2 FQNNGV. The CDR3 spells CASSLVRDTNTGELFF. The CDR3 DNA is TGTGCCAGCAGCTTAGTCCGGGACACGAACACCGGGGAGCTGTTTTTT.

This CDR3 reads CASSSGTGYTGELFF. The CDR3 DNA reads as TGTGCCAGTAGTTCCGGGACAGGGTACACCGGGGAGCTGTTTTTT. The rearrangement links TRBV19 to TRBJ2-2; 9 nucleotides line up with TRBD1. Unmatched junction bases numbered 4, after V lost 5 bases and J lost 3 bases. Germline V gene sequence: CDR1 LNHDA, CDR2 SQIVND (reference sequence). The CDR3 loop spans 15 amino acids.

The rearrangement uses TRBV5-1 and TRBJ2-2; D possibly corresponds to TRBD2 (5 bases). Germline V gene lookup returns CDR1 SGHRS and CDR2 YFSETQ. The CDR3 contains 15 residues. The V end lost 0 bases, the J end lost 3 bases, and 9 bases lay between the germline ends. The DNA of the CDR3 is TGCGCCAGCAGCTTGGAGGGAGTCGACACCGGGGAGCTGTTTTTT. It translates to CASSLEGVDTGELFF.

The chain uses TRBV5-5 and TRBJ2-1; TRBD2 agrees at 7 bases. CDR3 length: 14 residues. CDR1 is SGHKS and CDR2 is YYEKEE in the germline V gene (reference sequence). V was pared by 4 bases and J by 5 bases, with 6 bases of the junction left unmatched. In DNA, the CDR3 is TGTGCCAGCAGCCCCGGGAGGAACAACAATGAGCAGTTCTTC. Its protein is CASSPGRNNNEQFF.

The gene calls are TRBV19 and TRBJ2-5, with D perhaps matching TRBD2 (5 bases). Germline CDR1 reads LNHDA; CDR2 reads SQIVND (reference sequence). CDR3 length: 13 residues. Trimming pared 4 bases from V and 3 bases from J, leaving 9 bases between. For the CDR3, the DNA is TGTGCCAGTAGTACTACTAGAGAAGAGACCCAGTACTTC. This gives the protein CASSTTREETQYF.

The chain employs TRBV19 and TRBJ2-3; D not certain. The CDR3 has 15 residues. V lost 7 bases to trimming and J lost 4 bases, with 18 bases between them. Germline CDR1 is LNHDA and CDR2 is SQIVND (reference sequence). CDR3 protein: CASTRWGSVADTQYF. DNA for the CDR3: TGTGCCAGTACCCGATGGGGAAGTGTCGCAGATACGCAGTATTTT.